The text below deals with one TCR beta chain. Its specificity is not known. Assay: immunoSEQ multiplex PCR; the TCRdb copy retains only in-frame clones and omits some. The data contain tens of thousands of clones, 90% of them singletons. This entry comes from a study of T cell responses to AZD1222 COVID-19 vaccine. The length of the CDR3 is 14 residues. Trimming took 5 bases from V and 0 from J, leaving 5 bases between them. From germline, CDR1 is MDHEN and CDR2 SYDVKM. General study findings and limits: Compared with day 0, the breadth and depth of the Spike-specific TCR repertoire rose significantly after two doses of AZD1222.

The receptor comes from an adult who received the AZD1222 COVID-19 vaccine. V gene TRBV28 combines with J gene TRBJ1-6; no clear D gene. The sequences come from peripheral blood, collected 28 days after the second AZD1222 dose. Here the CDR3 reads CASSPVSYNSPLHF. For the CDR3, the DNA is TGTGCCAGCAGTCCTGTCTCCTATAATTCACCCCTCCACTTT.